This T cell receptor beta chain was recorded in a study of T cell repertoires in cytomegalovirus infection. Study-wide context: Signatures in public TCR beta sequences pointed to both CMV infection and matching HLA type. The study, taken as a whole, reports: It was HLA-C-restricted CMV-specific TCR beta clonotypes that dominated the response ex vivo. Cumulative frequency of public TCR beta families picked out carriers of CMV plus the relevant HLA.

Germline assignment: CDR1 MDHEN and CDR2 SYDVKM. This CDR3 is built from 14 residues. The V gene lost 4 bases and the J gene lost 4 bases, with 13 bases spanning the gap. This clonotype was recorded once. Antigen: not known. TCRdb re-called the reads through MiXCR, storing one row per CDR3 protein. The data show about 740,000 distinct CDR3 sequences, 35% to 45% seen once. The receptor was isolated from a human donor in good health (CMV status not recorded). Some clones in this sample may be carry-over from other donors' samples. The sequenced sample consisted of PBMCs. The V call is TRBV28, the J call TRBJ1-1; a possible D gene is TRBD1 (6 bases). The CDR3 bases are TGTGCCAGCAGTTCCCCCACAGGGCCCACTGAAGCTTTCTTT. Amino acid sequence: CASSSPTGPTEAFF.